A single sample is the source of the 10 T cell receptor beta chains below, sequenced in a study of cytomegalovirus exposure and HLA in healthy donors. With 60 Vbeta and 13 Jbeta primers, the PCR was carried out. Produced via immunoSEQ multiplex PCR; TCRdb's table is partial and in-frame only. The sample shows approximately 120,000 clones, around 81% of them seen only once. The sequencing input was PBMCs. The source of these receptors is a female donor in good health and CMV-seronegative.

This clone was observed a handful of times. This sequence joins TRBV29-1 and TRBJ2-3; 10 bases align to TRBD2. The CDR3 has 14 amino acids. V was clipped by 3 bases and J by 6 bases; unmatched bases: 6. The germline V gene encodes CDR1 SQVTM and CDR2 ANQGSEA. CDR3 DNA sequence: TGCAGCGTTGAGAGCGGGGGGGCGGGCGATACGCAGTATTTT. Its protein product is CSVESGGAGDTQYF.

The J gene is TRBJ2-2, the V gene TRBV7-3; the match to TRBD2 covers 12 bases. The CDR3 has 15 amino acids. The ends lost 5 bases at V and 5 bases at J; junction bases unmatched: 3. CDR1 and CDR2 (germline): SGHTA, FQGTGA. The chain's CDR3 is CASSKGLAGTGELFF. DNA of the CDR3: TGTGCCAGCAGCAAGGGACTAGCGGGTACCGGGGAGCTGTTTTTT.

V and J are TRBV9 and TRBJ2-1, with D tentatively TRBD2 (5 bases). V was cut by 1 base and J by 7 bases, with 15 bases left in between. Germline CDR1 is SGDLS and CDR2 is YYNGEE. The CDR3 totals 15 residues. In DNA form, the CDR3 reads TGTGCCAGCAGCGTAAGCAGCGGACCCACGAATGAGCAGTTCTTC. Protein product: CASSVSSGPTNEQFF.

The chain uses TRBV4-2 and TRBJ2-1; TRBD2 matches at 8 bases. J was trimmed by 2 bases and V by 0 bases; bases with no gene match: 6. The length of the CDR3 is 17 residues. Germline CDR1 reads LGHNA; CDR2 reads YNFKEQ. CDR3 sequence reads: CASSQDAQRGPYNEQFF. The CDR3 coding sequence is TGTGCCAGCAGCCAAGATGCGCAGCGGGGGCCCTACAATGAGCAGTTCTTC.

The gene calls are TRBV9 and TRBJ2-3, with D tentatively TRBD2 (5 bases). Trimming took 6 bases from V and 0 from J, leaving 20 bases between them. The CDR3 runs to 17 residues. CDR1 and CDR2 from the germline V gene are SGDLS and YYNGEE. CDR3 sequence reads: CASTSGKRTASTDTQYF. DNA of the CDR3: TGTGCCAGCACCAGCGGTAAGAGGACTGCTAGCACAGATACGCAGTATTTT.

CDR3 loop: CASRRQSQETQYF. CDR3 sequence (DNA): TGTGCCAGCAGACGACAGAGTCAAGAGACCCAGTACTTC. The rearrangement uses TRBV6-1 and TRBJ2-5, with a tentative D call TRBD1 (5 bases). The ends were cut back, 6 bases at V and 2 bases at J, with 10 bases in the middle. This CDR3 comprises 13 residues. The germline gives CDR1 MNHNS, CDR2 SASEGT.

This rearrangement joins TRBV2 to TRBJ2-7; unclear D gene. Trimming took off 6 bases at V and 1 base at J, with 16 bases between the two ends. This CDR3 is built from 15 residues. The germline V gene encodes CDR1 SNHLY and CDR2 FYNNEI. The chain's CDR3 is CASRGTRPDSYEQYF. CDR3 DNA sequence: TGTGCCAGCAGGGGCACTCGGCCCGATTCCTACGAGCAGTACTTC. Based on the CDR3 plus reference TRBV2 and TRBJ2-7, the full variable domain is EPEVTQTPSHQVTQMGQEVILRCVPISNHLYFYWYRQILGQKVEFLVSFYNNEISEKSEIFDDQFSVERPDGSNFTLKIRSTKLEDSAMYFCASRGTRPDSYEQYFGPGTRLTVT.

V gene TRBV6-5 combines with J gene TRBJ2-3; D remains unclear. The V gene's germline CDR1 is MNHEY and CDR2 SVGAGI. The CDR3 is made up of 12 amino acids. Trimming removed 7 bases at V and 5 bases at J, with 10 bases between. The chain's CDR3 is CASNRVGDTQYF. The DNA for the CDR3 is TGTGCCAGCAACCGGGTGGGAGATACGCAGTATTTT.

J is TRBJ2-7 and V is TRBV19; 7 bases are a match to TRBD1. This CDR3 comprises 13 residues. CDR1 is LNHDA and CDR2 is SQIVND in the germline V gene (reference sequence). After removal of 6 bases from V and 5 bases from J, the junction contained 7 bases not matched to a gene. CDR3 residues: CASRDRQGHEQYF. DNA of the CDR3: TGTGCCAGTAGGGATCGACAGGGCCACGAGCAGTACTTC.

This chain joins TRBV21-1 and TRBJ2-3; the table assigns TRBD1, which was not confirmed against the DNA. TRBV21-1 is termed a pseudogene. The CDR3 runs to 15 residues. This CDR3 is CASTDDGTLTDTQYF. In DNA form, the CDR3 reads TGTGCCAGCACCGATGACGGGACACTCACAGATACGCAGTATTTT.